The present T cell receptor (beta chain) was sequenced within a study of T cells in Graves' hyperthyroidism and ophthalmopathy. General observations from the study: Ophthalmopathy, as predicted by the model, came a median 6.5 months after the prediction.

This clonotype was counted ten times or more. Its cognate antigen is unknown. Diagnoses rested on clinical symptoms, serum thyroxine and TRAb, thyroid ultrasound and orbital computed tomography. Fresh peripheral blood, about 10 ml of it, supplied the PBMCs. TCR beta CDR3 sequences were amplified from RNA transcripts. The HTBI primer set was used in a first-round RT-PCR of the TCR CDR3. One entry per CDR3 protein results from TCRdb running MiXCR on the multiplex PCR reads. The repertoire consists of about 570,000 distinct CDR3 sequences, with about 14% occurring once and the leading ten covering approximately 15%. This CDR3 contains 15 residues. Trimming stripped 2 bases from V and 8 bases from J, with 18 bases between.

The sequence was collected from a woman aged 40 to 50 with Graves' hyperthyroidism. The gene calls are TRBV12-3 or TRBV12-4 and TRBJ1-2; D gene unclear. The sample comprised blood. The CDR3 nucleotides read TGTGCCAGCAGTTTAAATCCCGGACCGCTCATGGGCTACACCTTC. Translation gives CASSLNPGPLMGYTF.